This T cell receptor beta chain is drawn from a study of blood T cells in healthy people across ages. Study-level points and caveats: Conclusively comparing naive with antigen-experienced cells was impossible with unsorted PBMCs.

The second PCR ran 7 to 11 cycles with a sample-barcoded 5' primer and J-beta primers. Each cDNA molecule was tagged by a template-switch adaptor with 12 random nucleotides. TCRdb reprocessed the 5' RACE reads with MiXCR, giving one entry per CDR3 protein. The data hold approximately 800,000 distinct CDR3 sequences, with under 40% observed a single time. Peripheral blood, roughly 9.1 milliliters per donor, was collected. This clonotype was recorded at least ten times. Its cognate antigen is unknown. The receptor was derived from a man aged 18 to 29 in good health. Source material: blood.

The DNA of the CDR3 is TGCGCCAGCAGCCGGACAGCATCTAATGAAAAACTGTTTTTT. Translating gives CASSRTASNEKLFF. The chain is built from TRBV5-1 and TRBJ1-4; possible D gene TRBD1, 6 bases. Germline V gives CDR1 SGHRS, CDR2 YFSETQ. The V and J ends lost 4 bases and 3 bases respectively, with 10 bases between them. This CDR3 has 14 amino acids.